This T cell receptor (beta chain) comes out of a study of TIL therapy for anti-PD-1-resistant metastatic lung cancer. Sequencing used immunoSEQ v3. Data came from immunoSEQ multiplex PCR; TCRdb stores just in-frame clones and leaves some out. This sample has tens of thousands of clones, with roughly 87% found just once. The time point denotes: pre-treatment sample, taken before nivolumab and TIL therapy. This CDR3 has 15 amino acids. V shed 3 bases and J 0 bases; nucleotides not matched to a gene: 3. CDR1 and CDR2 (germline): ENHRY, SYGVKD. This chain links TRBV10-3 with TRBJ2-3; 7 bases are a match to TRBD2. The receptor was isolated from a person between 25 and 80 years old with non-small cell lung cancer. The sample consisted of blood, taken at baseline. This chain's CDR3 is CAISDLSGSTDTQYF. As DNA, the CDR3 is TGTGCCATCAGTGACCTTAGCGGGAGCACAGATACGCAGTATTTT.